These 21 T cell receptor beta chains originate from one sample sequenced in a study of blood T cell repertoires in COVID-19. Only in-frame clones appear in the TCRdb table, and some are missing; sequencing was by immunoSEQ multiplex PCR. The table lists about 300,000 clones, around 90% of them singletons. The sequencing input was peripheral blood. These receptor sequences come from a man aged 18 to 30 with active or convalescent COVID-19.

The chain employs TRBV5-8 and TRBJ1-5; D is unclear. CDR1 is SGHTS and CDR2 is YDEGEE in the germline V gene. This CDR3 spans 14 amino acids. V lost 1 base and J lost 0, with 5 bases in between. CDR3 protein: CASSLSYSNQPQHF. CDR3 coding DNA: TGTGCCAGCAGCTTGTCCTATAGCAATCAGCCCCAGCATTTT.

The CDR3 DNA is TGTGCCAGCAGCTTAGTTCGTACCGGGGAGCTGTTTTTT. It translates to CASSLVRTGELFF. This chain joins TRBV7-6 and TRBJ2-2; unclear D gene. The CDR3 totals 13 residues. Trimming removed 1 base at V and 5 bases at J, with 5 bases between. The germline gives CDR1 SGHVS, CDR2 FNYEAQ.

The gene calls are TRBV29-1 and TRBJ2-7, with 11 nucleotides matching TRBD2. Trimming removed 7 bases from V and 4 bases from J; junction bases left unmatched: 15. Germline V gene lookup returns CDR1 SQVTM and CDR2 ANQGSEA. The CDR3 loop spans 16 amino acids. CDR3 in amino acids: CSALKPGTSGVYEQYF. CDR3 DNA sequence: TGCAGCGCACTAAAACCCGGGACTAGCGGAGTATACGAGCAGTACTTC.

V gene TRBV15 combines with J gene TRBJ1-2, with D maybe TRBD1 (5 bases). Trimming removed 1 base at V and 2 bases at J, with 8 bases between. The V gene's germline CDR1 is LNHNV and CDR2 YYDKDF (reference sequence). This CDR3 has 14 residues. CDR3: CATSRAGRNYGYTF. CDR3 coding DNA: TGTGCCACCAGCAGAGCAGGGCGGAACTATGGCTACACCTTC.

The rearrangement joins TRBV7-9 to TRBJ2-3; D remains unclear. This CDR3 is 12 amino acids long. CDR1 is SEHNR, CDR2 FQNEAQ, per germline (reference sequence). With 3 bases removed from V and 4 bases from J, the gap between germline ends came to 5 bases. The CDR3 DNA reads TGTGCCAGCAGCTTGAGCCCAGATACGCAGTATTTT. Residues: CASSLSPDTQYF.

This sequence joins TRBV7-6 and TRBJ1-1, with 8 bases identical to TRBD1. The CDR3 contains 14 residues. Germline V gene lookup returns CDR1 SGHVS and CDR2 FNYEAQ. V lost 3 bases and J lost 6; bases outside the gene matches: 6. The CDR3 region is CASSFGQGLAEAFF. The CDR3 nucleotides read TGTGCCAGCAGCTTCGGACAGGGCTTAGCTGAAGCTTTCTTT. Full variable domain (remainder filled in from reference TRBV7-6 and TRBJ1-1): GAGVSQSPRYKVTKRGQDVALRCDPISGHVSLYWYRQALGQGPEFLTYFNYEAQQDKSGLPNDRFSAERPEGSISTLTIQRTEQRDSAMYRCASSFGQGLAEAFFGQGTRLTVV.

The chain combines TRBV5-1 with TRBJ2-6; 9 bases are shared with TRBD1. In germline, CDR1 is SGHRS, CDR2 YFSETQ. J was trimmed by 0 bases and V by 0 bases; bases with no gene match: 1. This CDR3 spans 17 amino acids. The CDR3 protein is CASSLVTGGSGANVLTF. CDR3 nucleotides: TGCGCCAGCAGCTTGGTGACAGGGGGCTCTGGGGCCAACGTCCTGACTTTC.

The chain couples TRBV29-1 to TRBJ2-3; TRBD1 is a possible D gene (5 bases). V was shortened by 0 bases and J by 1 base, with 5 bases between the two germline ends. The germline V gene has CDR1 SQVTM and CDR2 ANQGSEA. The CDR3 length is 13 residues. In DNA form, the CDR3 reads TGCAGCGTTGAAGAGGGGCGCACAGATACGCAGTATTTT. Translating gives CSVEEGRTDTQYF.

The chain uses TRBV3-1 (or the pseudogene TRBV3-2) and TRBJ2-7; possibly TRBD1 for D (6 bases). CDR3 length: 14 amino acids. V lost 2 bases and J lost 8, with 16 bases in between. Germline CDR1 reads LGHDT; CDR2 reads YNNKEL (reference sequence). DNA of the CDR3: TGTGCCAGCAGCCAATCGACAGGTCGGCTGAAGCAGTACTTC. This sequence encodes CASSQSTGRLKQYF.

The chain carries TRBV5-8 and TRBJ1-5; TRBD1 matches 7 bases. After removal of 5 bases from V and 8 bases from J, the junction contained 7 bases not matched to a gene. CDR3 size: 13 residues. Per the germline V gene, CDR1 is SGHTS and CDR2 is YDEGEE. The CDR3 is CASRRTGQKPQHF. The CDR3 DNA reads TGTGCCAGCAGACGGACAGGCCAAAAGCCCCAGCATTTT.

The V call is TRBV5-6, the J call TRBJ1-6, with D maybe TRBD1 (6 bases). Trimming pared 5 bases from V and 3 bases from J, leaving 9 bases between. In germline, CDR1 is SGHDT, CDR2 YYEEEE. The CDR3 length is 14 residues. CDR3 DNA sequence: TGTGCCAGCAGGAGGGGGGGCTATAATTCACCCCTCCACTTT. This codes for CASRRGGYNSPLHF.

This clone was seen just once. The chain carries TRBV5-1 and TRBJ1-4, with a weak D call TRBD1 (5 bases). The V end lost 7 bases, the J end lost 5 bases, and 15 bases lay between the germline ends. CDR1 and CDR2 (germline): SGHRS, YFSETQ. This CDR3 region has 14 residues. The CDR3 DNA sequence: TGCGCCAGCGGCCTGATGGGGGGGAATGAAAAACTGTTTTTT. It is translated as CASGLMGGNEKLFF.

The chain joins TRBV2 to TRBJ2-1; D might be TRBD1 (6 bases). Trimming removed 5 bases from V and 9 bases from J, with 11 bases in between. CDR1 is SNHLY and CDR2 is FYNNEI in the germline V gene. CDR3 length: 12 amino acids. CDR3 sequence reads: CASSPQGREQFF. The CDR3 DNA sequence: TGTGCCAGCAGTCCACAGGGACGTGAGCAGTTCTTC. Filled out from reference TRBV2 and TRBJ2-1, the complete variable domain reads EPEVTQTPSHQVTQMGQEVILRCVPISNHLYFYWYRQILGQKVEFLVSFYNNEISEKSEIFDDQFSVERPDGSNFTLKIRSTKLEDSAMYFCASSPQGREQFFGPGTRLTVL.

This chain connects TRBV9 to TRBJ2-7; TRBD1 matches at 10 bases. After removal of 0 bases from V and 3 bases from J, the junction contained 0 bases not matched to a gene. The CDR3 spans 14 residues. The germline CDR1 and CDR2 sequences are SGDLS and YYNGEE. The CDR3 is CASSVGDRGYEQYF. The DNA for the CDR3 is TGTGCCAGCAGCGTAGGGGACAGGGGCTACGAGCAGTACTTC.

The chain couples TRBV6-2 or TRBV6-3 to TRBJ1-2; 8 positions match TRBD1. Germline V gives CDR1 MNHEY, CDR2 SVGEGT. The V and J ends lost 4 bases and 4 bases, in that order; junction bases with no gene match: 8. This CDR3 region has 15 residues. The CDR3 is CASSFWTGLVYGYTF. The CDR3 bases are TGTGCCAGCAGTTTCTGGACAGGGTTGGTCTATGGCTACACCTTC.

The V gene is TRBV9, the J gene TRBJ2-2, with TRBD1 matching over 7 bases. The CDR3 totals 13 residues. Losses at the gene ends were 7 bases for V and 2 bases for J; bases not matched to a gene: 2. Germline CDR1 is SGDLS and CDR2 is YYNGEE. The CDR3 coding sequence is TGTGCCAGCCGGGACAGAAACACCGGGGAGCTGTTTTTT. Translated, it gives CASRDRNTGELFF.

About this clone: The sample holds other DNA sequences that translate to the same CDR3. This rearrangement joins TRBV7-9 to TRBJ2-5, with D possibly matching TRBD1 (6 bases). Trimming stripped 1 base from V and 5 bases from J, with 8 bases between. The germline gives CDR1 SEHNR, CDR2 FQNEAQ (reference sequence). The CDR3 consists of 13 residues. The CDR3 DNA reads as TGTGCCAGCAGCTTAGTAAGGGGGGAGACCCAGTACTTC. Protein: CASSLVRGETQYF.

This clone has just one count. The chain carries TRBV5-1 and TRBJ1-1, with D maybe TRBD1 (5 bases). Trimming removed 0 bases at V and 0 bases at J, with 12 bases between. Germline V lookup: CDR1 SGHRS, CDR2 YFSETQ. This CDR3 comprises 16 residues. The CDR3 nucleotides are TGCGCCAGCAGCTTGGCCAGCGGGGGGATGAACACTGAAGCTTTCTTT. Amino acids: CASSLASGGMNTEAFF.

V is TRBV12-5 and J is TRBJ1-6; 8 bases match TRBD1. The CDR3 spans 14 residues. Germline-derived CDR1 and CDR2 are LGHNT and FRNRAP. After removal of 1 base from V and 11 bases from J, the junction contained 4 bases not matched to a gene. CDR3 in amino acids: CASGLAGQVTPLHF. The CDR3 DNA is TGTGCTAGTGGTTTGGCGGGACAGGTCACACCCCTCCACTTT.

Here the CDR3 reads CASSPGTEGRQLYGYTF. The DNA of the CDR3 is TGTGCCAGCAGTCCCGGGACAGAAGGGCGCCAGCTCTATGGCTACACCTTC. V gene TRBV27 combines with J gene TRBJ1-2; TRBD1 agrees at 7 bases. J lost 4 bases, V lost 5 bases, and 16 bases had no gene match. CDR1 and CDR2 from the germline V gene are MNHEY and SMNVEV (reference sequence). This CDR3 region has 17 residues.

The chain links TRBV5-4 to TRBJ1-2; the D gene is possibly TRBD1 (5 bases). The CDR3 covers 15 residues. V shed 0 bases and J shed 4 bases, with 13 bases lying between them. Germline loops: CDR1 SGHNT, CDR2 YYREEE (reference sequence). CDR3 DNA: TGTGCCAGCAGCTTGGGACAGCCAAAGGGCTATGGCTACACCTTC. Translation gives CASSLGQPKGYGYTF. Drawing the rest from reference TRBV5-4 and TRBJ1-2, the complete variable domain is ETGVTQSPTHLIKTRGQQVTLRCSSQSGHNTVSWYQQALGQGPQFIFQYYREEENGRGNFPPRFSGLQFPNYSSELNVNALELDDSALYLCASSLGQPKGYGYTFGSGTRLTVV.